Below, 9 T cell receptor beta chains from the same sample are listed, as sequenced in a study of OX40 agonist ivuxolimab in advanced cancers. Profiled with immunoSEQ multiplex PCR; TCRdb holds only in-frame clones, not every one. The sample holds about 100,000 clones; about 89% are singletons and the top ten take 0.15% to 0.2%. Specimen: CD4+ or CD8+ T cells sorted from blood, collected in a trial of the OX40 agonist ivuxolimab. The source of these receptors is an adult with an advanced solid tumor such as melanoma, head and neck, liver or kidney cancer.

The chain joins TRBV28 to TRBJ2-1, with 8 bases matching TRBD1. The germline CDR1 and CDR2 sequences are MDHEN and SYDVKM. The CDR3 contains 23 residues. V lost 3 bases and J lost 0; bases outside the gene matches: 25. The CDR3 reads CASSFLPGGARSFTQSSYNEQFF. For the CDR3, the DNA is TGTGCCAGCAGTTTTCTTCCAGGGGGCGCCCGGTCATTTACTCAGAGCTCCTACAATGAGCAGTTCTTC.

V and J are TRBV19 and TRBJ1-4; D may be TRBD1 (5 bases). Germline V gene lookup returns CDR1 LNHDA and CDR2 SQIVND (reference sequence). Trimming took off 5 bases at V and 5 bases at J, with 15 bases between the two ends. This CDR3 is built from 15 residues. The CDR3, as DNA: TGTGCCAGTAGTGGTGGGGGACTGTCAAATGAAAAACTGTTTTTT. It codes for CASSGGGLSNEKLFF.

The chain employs TRBV11-1 and TRBJ2-7; TRBD1 matches 10 bases. The V segment lost 6 bases and the J segment 4 bases; nucleotides outside the gene matches: 3. Germline values: CDR1 SGHAT, CDR2 FQDESV (reference sequence). This CDR3 comprises 13 residues. The CDR3 region has the DNA TGTGCCAGCAGTCGGGGACAGGGGTACGAGCAGTACTTC. Amino acids: CASSRGQGYEQYF.

V is TRBV23-1 and J is TRBJ2-6; tentative D call: TRBD1 (5 bases). TRBV23-1 is placed among ORFs of uncertain function. Trimming cost V 5 bases and J 2 bases, with 10 bases left between them. The CDR3 has 15 amino acids. CDR3 residues: CASSSARAGANVLTF. CDR3 nucleotides: TGCGCCAGCAGTTCCGCCAGGGCTGGGGCCAACGTCCTGACTTTC.

The chain links TRBV28 to TRBJ1-1; maybe TRBD1 (6 bases). CDR1 and CDR2 from the germline V gene are MDHEN and SYDVKM. The CDR3 runs to 14 residues. Trimming took 5 bases from V and 7 from J, leaving 17 bases between them. The CDR3 spells CASSRRQVLGEAFF. The CDR3 DNA reads as TGTGCCAGCAGTCGAAGACAGGTCCTCGGTGAAGCTTTCTTT.

A single count supports this clone. The CDR3 sequence is CASSWGYEQYF. For the CDR3, the DNA is TGTGCCAGCAGCTGGGGATACGAGCAGTACTTC. The chain links TRBV7-2 to TRBJ2-7; D not resolved. CDR1 is SGHTA and CDR2 is FQGNSA in the germline V gene. The germline V and J ends were trimmed by 4 bases and 4 bases, with 5 bases remaining between them. This CDR3 spans 11 amino acids.

The chain has TRBV29-1 and TRBJ2-7; D unresolved. The CDR3 has 12 amino acids. Germline CDR1 reads SQVTM; CDR2 reads ANQGSEA. The ends were cut back, 6 bases at V and 5 bases at J, with 14 bases in the middle. CDR3 sequence reads: CSVEPHSHEQYF. In DNA, the CDR3 is TGCAGCGTCGAGCCCCACAGTCACGAGCAGTACTTC.

The rearrangement uses TRBV5-4 and TRBJ2-3, with a weak D call TRBD2 (6 bases). This CDR3 is built from 16 residues. From germline, CDR1 is SGHNT and CDR2 YYREEE (reference sequence). Trimming shortened V by 5 bases and J by 1 base, and 17 bases separated the two germline ends. The CDR3 loop reads CASREEAGWGTDTQYF. Written as DNA, the CDR3 is TGTGCCAGCAGGGAGGAGGCGGGATGGGGCACAGATACGCAGTATTTT.

The table lists this clone with a few counts. The V gene is TRBV27, the J gene TRBJ2-5; 12 bases agree with TRBD2. CDR1 MNHEY and CDR2 SMNVEV come from the germline V gene (reference sequence). The trim removed 1 base at V and 13 bases at J, leaving 10 bases unmatched. The CDR3 sequence is 15 residues long. The CDR3, as DNA: TGTGCCAGCAGTTTATATACGACTAGCGGGGGACCTCGGTACTTC. Protein: CASSLYTTSGGPRYF.